This T cell receptor beta chain comes out of a study of OX40 agonist ivuxolimab in advanced cancers. Study-wide background: Three patients got partial responses; one had hepatocellular carcinoma and two had cutaneous melanoma.

Drawing of blood for sampling happened at baseline, at cycle 4 day 1, and at cycle 7 day 1. This CDR3 contains 13 residues. The J segment lost 4 bases and the V segment lost 4 bases, leaving 5 bases of the junction unmatched. Looked up from germline, CDR1 is SGHDT and CDR2 is YYEEEE. Study-level points and caveats: Antigen specificity remained undetermined for the expanded peripheral T cells. On average, CD8+ T cells had more expanded clones than CD4+.

The assay was immunoSEQ multiplex PCR, and TCRdb's table has in-frame clones only and misses some. The table includes 55,000 to 75,000 clones, approximately 81% detected once. On this clone itself: The antigen remains unidentified.

Material: CD4+ or CD8+ T cells sorted from blood, obtained in a trial of the OX40 agonist ivuxolimab. The TCR originated in an adult with an advanced solid tumor such as melanoma, head and neck, liver or kidney cancer. J is TRBJ2-7 and V is TRBV5-6, with TRBD2 matching 7 bases. CDR3 in DNA: TGTGCCAGCAGCGCTGCGGGAGATTACGAGCAGTACTTC. It specifies CASSAAGDYEQYF.